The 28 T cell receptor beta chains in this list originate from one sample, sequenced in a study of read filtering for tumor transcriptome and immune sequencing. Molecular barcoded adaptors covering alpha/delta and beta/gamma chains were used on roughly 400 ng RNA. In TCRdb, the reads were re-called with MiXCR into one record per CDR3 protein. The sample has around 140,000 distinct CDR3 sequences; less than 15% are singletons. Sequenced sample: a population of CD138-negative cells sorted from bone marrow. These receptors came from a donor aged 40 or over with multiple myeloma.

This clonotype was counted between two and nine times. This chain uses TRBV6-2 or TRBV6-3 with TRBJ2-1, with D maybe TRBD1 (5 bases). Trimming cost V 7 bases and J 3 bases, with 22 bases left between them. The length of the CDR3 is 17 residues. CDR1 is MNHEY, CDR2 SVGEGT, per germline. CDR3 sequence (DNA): TGTGCCAGCACCAAGGGGCCTGACCTGGGGTTCTACAATGAGCAGTTCTTC. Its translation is CASTKGPDLGFYNEQFF.

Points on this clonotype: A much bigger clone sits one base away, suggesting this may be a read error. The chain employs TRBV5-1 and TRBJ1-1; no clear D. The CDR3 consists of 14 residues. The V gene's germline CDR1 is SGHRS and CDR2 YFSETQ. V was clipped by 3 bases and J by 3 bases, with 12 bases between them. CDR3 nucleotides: TGCGCCAGCAGCTATAGGAGGTATGACACTGAAGCTTTCTTT. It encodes CASSYRRYDTEAFF.

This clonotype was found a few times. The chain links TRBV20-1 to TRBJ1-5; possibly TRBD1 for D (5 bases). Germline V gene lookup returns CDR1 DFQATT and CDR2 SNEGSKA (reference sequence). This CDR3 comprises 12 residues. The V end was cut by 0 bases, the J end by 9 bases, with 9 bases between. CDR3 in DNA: TGCAGTGCTAGAGACAGGGTTCGGCCCCAGCATTTT. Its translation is CSARDRVRPQHF.

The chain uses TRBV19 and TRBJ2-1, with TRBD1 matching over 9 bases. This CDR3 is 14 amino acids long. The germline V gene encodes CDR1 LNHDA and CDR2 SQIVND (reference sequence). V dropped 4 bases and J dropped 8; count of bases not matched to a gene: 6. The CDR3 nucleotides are TGTGCCAGTAGTAGGGGACAGGGTATCGATGAGCAGTTCTTC. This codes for CASSRGQGIDEQFF.

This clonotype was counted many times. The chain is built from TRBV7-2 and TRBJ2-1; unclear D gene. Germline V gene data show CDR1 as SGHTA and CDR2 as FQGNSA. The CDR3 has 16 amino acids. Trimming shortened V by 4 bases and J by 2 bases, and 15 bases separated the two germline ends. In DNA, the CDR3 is TGTGCCAGCAGCTCTAGAGTGGACCCCGCCTACAATGAGCAGTTCTTC. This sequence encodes CASSSRVDPAYNEQFF.

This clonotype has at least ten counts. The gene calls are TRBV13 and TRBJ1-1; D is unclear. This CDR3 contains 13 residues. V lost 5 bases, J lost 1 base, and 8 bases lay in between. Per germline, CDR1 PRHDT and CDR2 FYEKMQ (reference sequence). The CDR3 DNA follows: TGTGCCAGCAGCCTTGACGGGAACACTGAAGCTTTCTTT. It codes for CASSLDGNTEAFF.

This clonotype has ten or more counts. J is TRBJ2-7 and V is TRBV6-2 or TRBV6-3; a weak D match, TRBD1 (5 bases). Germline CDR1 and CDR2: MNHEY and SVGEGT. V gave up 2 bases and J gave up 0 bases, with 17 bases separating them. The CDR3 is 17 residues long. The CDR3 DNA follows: TGTGCCAGCAGTTACGATGACAGCGTCCGTAGCTCCTACGAGCAGTACTTC. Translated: CASSYDDSVRSSYEQYF.

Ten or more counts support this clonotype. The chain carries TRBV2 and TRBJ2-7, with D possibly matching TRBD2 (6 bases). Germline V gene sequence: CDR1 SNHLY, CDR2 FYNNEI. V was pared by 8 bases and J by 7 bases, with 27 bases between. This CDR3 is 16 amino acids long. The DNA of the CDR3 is TGTGCCAGCTTGGAGCTAGCGTCCGGAGAGATTGGGGAGCAGTACTTC. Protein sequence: CASLELASGEIGEQYF.

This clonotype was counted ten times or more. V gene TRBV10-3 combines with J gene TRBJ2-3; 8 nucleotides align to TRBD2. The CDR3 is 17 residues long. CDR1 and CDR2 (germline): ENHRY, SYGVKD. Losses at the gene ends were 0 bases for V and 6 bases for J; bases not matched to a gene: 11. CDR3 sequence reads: CAISESRSGRIQDTQYF. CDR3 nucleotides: TGTGCCATCAGTGAGTCGAGGAGCGGGAGAATCCAGGATACGCAGTATTTT.

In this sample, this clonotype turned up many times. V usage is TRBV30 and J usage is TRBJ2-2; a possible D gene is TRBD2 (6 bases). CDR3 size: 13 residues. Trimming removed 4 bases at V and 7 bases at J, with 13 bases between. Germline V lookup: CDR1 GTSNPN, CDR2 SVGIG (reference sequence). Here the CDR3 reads CAWILGSGGELFF. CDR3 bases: TGTGCCTGGATACTCGGGAGCGGCGGGGAGCTGTTTTTT.

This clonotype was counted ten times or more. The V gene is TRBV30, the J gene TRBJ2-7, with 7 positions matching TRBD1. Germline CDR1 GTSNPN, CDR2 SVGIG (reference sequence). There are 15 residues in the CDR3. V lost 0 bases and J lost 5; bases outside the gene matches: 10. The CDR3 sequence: CAWSVLDRDVDEQYF. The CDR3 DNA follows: TGTGCCTGGAGTGTACTAGACAGGGACGTCGACGAGCAGTACTTC.

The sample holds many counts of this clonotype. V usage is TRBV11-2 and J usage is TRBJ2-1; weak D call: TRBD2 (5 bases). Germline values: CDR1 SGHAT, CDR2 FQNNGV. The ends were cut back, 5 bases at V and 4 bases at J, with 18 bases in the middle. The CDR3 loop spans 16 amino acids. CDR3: CASSRGLIRRYNEQFF. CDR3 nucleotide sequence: TGTGCCAGCAGCAGAGGACTTATCCGGCGGTACAATGAGCAGTTCTTC.

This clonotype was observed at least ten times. The CDR3 region has the DNA TGTGCCAGCTCACCGGTGCTTTCACTATTTTACAATGAGCAGTTCTTC. Protein sequence: CASSPVLSLFYNEQFF. V usage is TRBV18 and J usage is TRBJ2-1; no firm D call. Germline V lookup: CDR1 KGHSH, CDR2 LQKENI. The V end was cut by 3 bases, the J end by 4 bases, with 16 bases between. The CDR3 is 16 amino acids.

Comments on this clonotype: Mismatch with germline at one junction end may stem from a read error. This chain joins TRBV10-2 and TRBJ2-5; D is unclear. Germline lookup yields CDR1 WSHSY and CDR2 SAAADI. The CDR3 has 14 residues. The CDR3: CASRISPNQETQHF. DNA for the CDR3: TGCGCCTCTAGGATAAGTCCTAACCAAGAGACCCAGCACTTC.

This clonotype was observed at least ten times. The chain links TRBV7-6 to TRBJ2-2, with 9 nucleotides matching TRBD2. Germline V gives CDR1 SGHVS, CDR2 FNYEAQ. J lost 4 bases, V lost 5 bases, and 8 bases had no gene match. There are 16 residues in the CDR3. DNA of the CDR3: TGTGCCAGCAGCCCCCGACTAGCGGACAGCACCGGGGAGCTGTTTTTT. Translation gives CASSPRLADSTGELFF.

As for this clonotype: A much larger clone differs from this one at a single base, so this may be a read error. CDR3 protein: CAASDRTASEQFF. As DNA, the CDR3 is TGTGCCGCCAGTGACAGGACAGCTAGTGAGCAGTTCTTC. The chain carries TRBV24-1 and TRBJ2-1; a possible D gene is TRBD1 (6 bases). Germline V gene sequence: CDR1 KGHDR, CDR2 SFDVKD. The CDR3 is made up of 13 amino acids.

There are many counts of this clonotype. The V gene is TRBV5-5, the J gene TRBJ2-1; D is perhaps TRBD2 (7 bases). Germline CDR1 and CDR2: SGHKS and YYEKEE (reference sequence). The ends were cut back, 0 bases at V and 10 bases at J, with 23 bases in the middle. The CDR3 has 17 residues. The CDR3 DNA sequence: TGTGCCAGCAGCTTGGCCGGTCGGGGGCTAGCGGATAAAGAGCAGTTCTTC. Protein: CASSLAGRGLADKEQFF. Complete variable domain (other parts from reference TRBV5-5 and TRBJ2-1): DAGVTQSPTHLIKTRGQQVTLRCSPISGHKSVSWYQQVLGQGPQFIFQYYEKEERGRGNFPDRFSARQFPNYSSELNVNALLLGDSALYLCASSLAGRGLADKEQFFGPGTRLTVL.

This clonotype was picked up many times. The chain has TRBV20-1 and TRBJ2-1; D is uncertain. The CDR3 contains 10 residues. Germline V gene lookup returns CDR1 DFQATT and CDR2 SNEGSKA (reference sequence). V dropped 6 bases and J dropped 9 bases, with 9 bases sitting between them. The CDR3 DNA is TGCAGTGCCGCCGCAAGTGAGCAGTTCTTC. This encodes CSAAASEQFF.

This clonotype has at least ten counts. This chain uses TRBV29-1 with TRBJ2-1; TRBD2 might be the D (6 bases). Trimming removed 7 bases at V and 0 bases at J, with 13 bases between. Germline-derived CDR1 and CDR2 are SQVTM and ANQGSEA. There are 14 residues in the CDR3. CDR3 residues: CSGQTSPSYNEQFF. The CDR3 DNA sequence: TGCAGCGGCCAGACTAGTCCCTCCTACAATGAGCAGTTCTTC.

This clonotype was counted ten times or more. As DNA, the CDR3 is TGTGCCAGTAGTATAGACGGGACTAGCGGTACCAAAAACATTCAGTACTTC. Residues: CASSIDGTSGTKNIQYF. The chain joins TRBV19 to TRBJ2-4; TRBD2 aligns across 11 bases. Germline-derived CDR1 and CDR2 are LNHDA and SQIVND (reference sequence). The length of the CDR3 is 17 residues. V gave up 0 bases and J gave up 2 bases; unmatched junction bases: 3. Looking up the rest from reference TRBV19 and TRBJ2-4 gives the full variable domain: DGGITQSPKYLFRKEGQNVTLSCEQNLNHDAMYWYRQDPGQGLRLIYYSQIVNDFQKGDIAEGYSVSREKKESFPLTVTSAQKNPTAFYLCASSIDGTSGTKNIQYFGAGTRLSVL.

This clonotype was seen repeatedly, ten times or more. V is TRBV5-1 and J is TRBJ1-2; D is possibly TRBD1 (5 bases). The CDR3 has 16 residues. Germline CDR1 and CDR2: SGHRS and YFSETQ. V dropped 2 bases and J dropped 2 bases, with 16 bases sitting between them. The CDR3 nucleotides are TGCGCCAGCAGCTTCGGGACGGCCTCCCTGAACTATGGCTACACCTTC. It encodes CASSFGTASLNYGYTF.

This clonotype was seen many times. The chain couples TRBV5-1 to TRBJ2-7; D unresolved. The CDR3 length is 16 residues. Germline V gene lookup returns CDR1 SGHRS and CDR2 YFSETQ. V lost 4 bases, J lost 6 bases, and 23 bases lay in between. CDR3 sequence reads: CASSPHAGGAPSEQYF. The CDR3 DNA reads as TGCGCCAGCAGCCCGCACGCAGGCGGTGCCCCCTCCGAGCAGTACTTC.

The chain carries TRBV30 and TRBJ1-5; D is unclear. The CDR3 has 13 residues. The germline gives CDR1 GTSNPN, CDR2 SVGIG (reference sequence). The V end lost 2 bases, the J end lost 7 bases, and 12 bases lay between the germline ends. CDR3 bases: TGTGCCTGGAGTTTGAGGGCAGCCCAGCCCCAGCATTTT. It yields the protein CAWSLRAAQPQHF.

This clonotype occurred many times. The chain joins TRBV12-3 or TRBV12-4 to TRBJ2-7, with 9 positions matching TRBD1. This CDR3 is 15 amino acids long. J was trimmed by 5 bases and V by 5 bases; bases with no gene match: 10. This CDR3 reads CASSIRQGGSDEQYF. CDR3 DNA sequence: TGTGCCAGCAGTATCCGACAGGGGGGGAGTGACGAGCAGTACTTC.

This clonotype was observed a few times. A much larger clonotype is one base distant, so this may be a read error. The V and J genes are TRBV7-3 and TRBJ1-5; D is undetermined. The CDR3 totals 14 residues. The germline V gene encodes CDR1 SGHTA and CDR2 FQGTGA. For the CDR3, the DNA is TGTGACAGCAGCCTCCTAGAACTCAATCAGCCCCAGCATTTT. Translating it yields CDSSLLELNQPQHF.

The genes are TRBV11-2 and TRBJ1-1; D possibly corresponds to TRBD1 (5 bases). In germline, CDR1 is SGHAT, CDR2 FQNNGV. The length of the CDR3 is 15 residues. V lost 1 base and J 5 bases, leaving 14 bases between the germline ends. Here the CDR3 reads CASSLVGGRATEAFF. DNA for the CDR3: TGTGCCAGCAGCTTAGTTGGGGGTAGGGCGACTGAAGCTTTCTTT.

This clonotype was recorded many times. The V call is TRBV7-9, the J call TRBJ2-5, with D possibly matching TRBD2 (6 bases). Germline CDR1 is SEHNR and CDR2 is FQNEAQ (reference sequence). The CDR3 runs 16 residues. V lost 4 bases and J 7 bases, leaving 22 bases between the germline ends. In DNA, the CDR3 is TGTGCCAGCAGCTCACCCACGACTAGGGCCAAGGGGACCCAGTACTTC. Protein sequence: CASSSPTTRAKGTQYF.

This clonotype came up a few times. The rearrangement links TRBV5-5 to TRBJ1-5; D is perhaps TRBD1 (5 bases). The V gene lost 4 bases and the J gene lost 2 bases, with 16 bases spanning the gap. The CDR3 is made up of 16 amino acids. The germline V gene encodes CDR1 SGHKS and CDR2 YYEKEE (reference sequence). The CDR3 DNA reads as TGTGCCAGCAGCCGGTTAGTGGGGGAGGGCAATCAGCCCCAGCATTTT. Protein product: CASSRLVGEGNQPQHF.